The entry below gives a single T cell receptor (beta chain) sequence along with its context. The template was genomic DNA from peripheral blood, not RNA. The entry originates in a study of T cell repertoires in aging, cancer and after chemotherapy. Trimming cost V 6 bases and J 8 bases; bases outside gene matches: 15. In germline, CDR1 is MNHEY, CDR2 SMNVEV (reference sequence). This CDR3 region has 16 residues. A mixed TRB-A/B primer pool amplified rearranged TRB by multiplex touch-down PCR. Using its own MiXCR run on the multiplex PCR reads, TCRdb lists one record per CDR3 protein. The sample lists more than 7,000 distinct CDR3 sequences, more than 25% occurring once.

This TCR was sampled from a human donor in good health. The specimen was blood. The chain employs TRBV27 and TRBJ1-2, with 10 bases identical to TRBD1. The chain's CDR3 is CASRDGSWDRGSGYTF. In nucleotides, the CDR3 is TGTGCCAGCAGAGATGGTAGCTGGGACAGGGGCTCCGGCTACACCTTC.